The entry below gives a single TCR beta chain sequence along with its context. Its antigen remains undetermined. Base qualities were left out, and no much larger clone turns up one base away. Per the germline V gene, MDHEN is the CDR1 and SYDVKM is the CDR2. The CDR3 spans 13 residues, from the cysteine through the phenylalanine. The CDR3 DNA has 39 bases and is translated from base 1. V lost 6 bases and J lost 3 bases; the stretch between them is 12 bases long. The data are from a study of blood T cell repertoires in COVID-19 (dated by TCRdb to between 2020 and 2021). About the study as a whole: Collaborator samples came from the United States, Italy and Spain and covered acute and convalescent phases of COVID-19. A de-identified subject ID, COVID-19 status, age in years and sex were almost always included in the sample metadata. The samples were drawn from two sources: the first 160 participants of the ongoing ImmuneRACE study, and 1,000 to 1,500 subjects contributed by 6 global collaborators. Subjects who had been exposed to COVID-19, were actively infected with it, or had recovered from it provided the deeply sampled blood TCRbeta repertoires that made up the dataset. The prospective study material was composed of cDNA or gDNA derived from T cells, B-cell-depleted T cells, or PBMCs. HLA class I and class II types, where available, came from metadata supplied by the sample provider rather than from assay-based typing. The repertoires were released in a freely available public database meant as a resource for research on the immune response to SARS-CoV-2.

In Seattle, one collaborating source enrolled patients while the infection was active and tracked those patients longitudinally over the course of disease. Collaborating institutions collected whole blood in K2EDTA tubes following their own protocols. For TCRbeta analysis, collaborator samples were shipped as frozen whole blood, as isolated PBMCs, or as DNA extracted from either sample type. The immunoSEQ Assay, a bias-controlled multiplex PCR, was used to amplify TCRbeta CDR3 regions from genomic DNA. The study's processing was this. Nucleated cell counts per sample were estimated from amplification of reference gene primers within the assay. To quantify the absolute abundance of each unique TCRbeta CDR3 rearrangement, sequence reads were collapsed and filtered. For each sample, productive Simpson clonality was calculated as the square root of Simpson's diversity index across productive rearrangements. TCRdb re-hosts the immuneACCESS table, in-frame sequences only. Its copies lack some clones; in the studies checked, an unresolved V gene accounts for under half of them, and the cause for the rest is not known. V, J and clone size derive from that table, while D and trimming were established from the DNA sequence. The sample records 80,000 to 100,000 clones, less than 85% of which are singletons. The ten largest clones add up to around 4% of the sample.

Study-level results and caveats: The quantity of clinical and demographic metadata differed by source and by participant and was supplied without curation.

The sample taken for sequencing was peripheral blood. This clonotype originated in a man aged 70 or older with COVID-19, enrolled during active disease. This receptor chain uses TRBV28 and TRBJ2-7; 5 matching bases give a weak D call of TRBD1. The CDR3 protein: CASSSGHLYEQYF. The DNA sequence reads TGTGCCAGCAGCTCCGGACACCTCTACGAGCAGTACTTC.